Listed here are 11 T cell receptor beta chains from one sample, sequenced in a study of CD8 T cells in ankylosing spondylitis. MiXCR, applied by TCRdb to the 5' RACE reads, yields one record per CDR3 protein. The sample includes 200,000 to 300,000 distinct CDR3 sequences, roughly a tenth of them seen just once. Sequencing was done on a sample of blood, either unsorted or a sorted T cell fraction (not recorded which). The receptor set was obtained from a male donor with ankylosing spondylitis or in good health (not recorded which).

In this sample, this clonotype turned up many times. This sequence joins TRBV5-1 and TRBJ1-1, with D unresolved. There are 14 residues in the CDR3. The V end was cut by 4 bases, the J end by 0 bases, with 10 bases between. Germline CDR1 and CDR2: SGHRS and YFSETQ. The CDR3 spells CASSGGGLNTEAFF. CDR3 in DNA: TGCGCCAGCAGCGGAGGAGGATTGAACACTGAAGCTTTCTTT.

The chain employs TRBV30 and TRBJ2-5, with D unresolved. The germline V and J ends were trimmed by 1 base and 3 bases, with 21 bases remaining between them. This CDR3 has 17 amino acids. Germline lookup yields CDR1 GTSNPN and CDR2 SVGIG (reference sequence). The CDR3 protein is CAWSAARNLTLEETQYF. CDR3 nucleotide sequence: TGTGCCTGGAGTGCTGCCCGGAACTTGACCCTCGAAGAGACCCAGTACTTC.

The chain employs TRBV7-2 and TRBJ2-5, with 7 bases aligning to TRBD1. The germline CDR1 and CDR2 sequences are SGHTA and FQGNSA. Trimming cost V 5 bases and J 3 bases; bases outside gene matches: 6. The CDR3 has 14 residues. Here the CDR3 DNA reads TGTGCCAGCAGCACACGACAGGGTAAAGAGACCCAGTACTTC. It translates to CASSTRQGKETQYF.

This clonotype was seen a handful of times. The chain couples TRBV2 to TRBJ1-6; D ambiguous. Germline assignment: CDR1 SNHLY and CDR2 FYNNEI. V lost 6 bases and J lost 10, with 10 bases in between. This CDR3 is built from 12 residues. The CDR3 bases are TGTGCCAGCAGCCAACCGACCTCACCCCTCCACTTT. Protein: CASSQPTSPLHF.

Here the CDR3 DNA reads TGTGCCAGCAGTGAACTATCCCTGCGGAAGACGGAGACCCAGTACTTC. It is translated as CASSELSLRKTETQYF. This chain uses TRBV2 with TRBJ2-5; D is ambiguous. This CDR3 contains 16 residues. V lost 2 bases to trimming and J lost 5 bases, with 18 bases between them. CDR1 is SNHLY, CDR2 FYNNEI, per germline.

At least ten counts were recorded for this clonotype. The chain links TRBV20-1 to TRBJ1-2; the D gene is possibly TRBD1 (5 bases). Per the germline V gene, CDR1 is DFQATT and CDR2 is SNEGSKA (reference sequence). Trimming left V 3 bases short and J 3 bases short, with 14 bases between. The CDR3 spans 14 residues. CDR3 DNA sequence: TGCAGTGCTAGCGCGGGGGAAAGGGACTATGGCTACACCTTC. Amino acid sequence: CSASAGERDYGYTF.

This clonotype was counted at least ten times. J is TRBJ2-1 and V is TRBV20-1; D is uncertain. Germline values: CDR1 DFQATT, CDR2 SNEGSKA (reference sequence). V shed 6 bases and J shed 2 bases, with 14 bases lying between them. The CDR3 sequence is 14 residues long. The CDR3 DNA reads TGCAGTGCGCTGGACGTCTACCCCTACAATGAGCAGTTCTTC. This codes for CSALDVYPYNEQFF.

This clonotype was counted at least ten times. V gene TRBV12-3 or TRBV12-4 combines with J gene TRBJ2-2, with 7 bases identical to TRBD1. CDR3 length: 16 amino acids. The J segment lost 3 bases and the V segment lost 5 bases, leaving 9 bases of the junction unmatched. CDR3 in amino acids: CASSPRQGLDTGELFF. Written as DNA, the CDR3 is TGTGCCAGCAGTCCCCGACAGGGTCTAGACACCGGGGAGCTGTTTTTT.

This clonotype was recorded many times. The chain combines TRBV5-1 with TRBJ2-1, with TRBD2 identical over 14 bases. CDR3 length equals 16 residues. Germline V CDR1 and CDR2: SGHRS, YFSETQ. V lost 3 bases and J lost 7; bases outside the gene matches: 6. Here the CDR3 DNA reads TGCGCCAGCAGCTCGACTAGCGGGAGGGCCTGGAATGAGCAGTTCTTC. This gives the protein CASSSTSGRAWNEQFF.

This clonotype was counted between two and nine times. The rearrangement joins TRBV30 to TRBJ1-2, with a tentative D call TRBD1 (5 bases). This CDR3 has 13 residues. Germline V gene lookup returns CDR1 GTSNPN and CDR2 SVGIG (reference sequence). Trimming stripped 2 bases from V and 4 bases from J, with 11 bases between. CDR3 protein: CAWSTGVGYGYTF. CDR3 sequence (DNA): TGTGCCTGGAGTACGGGGGTTGGCTATGGCTACACCTTC.

This clonotype was observed at least ten times. The chain couples TRBV10-3 to TRBJ1-3, with TRBD1 identical over 7 bases. Germline CDR1 reads ENHRY; CDR2 reads SYGVKD. The V and J ends lost 4 bases and 4 bases, in that order; junction bases with no gene match: 7. This CDR3 region has 15 residues. CDR3 DNA sequence: TGTGCCATCAGTGGAAGCGGGGACAGAGGAAACACCATATATTTT. Translating it yields CAISGSGDRGNTIYF.